Sequencing of this T cell receptor beta chain was carried out in a study of regulatory T cells in long-lasting Graves disease. Construction of TCR beta libraries relied on iRepertoire HTBI primers and on Arm-PCR targeting CDR3 regions. TCRdb processed the multiplex PCR reads anew with MiXCR; each CDR3 protein has one entry. The table includes about 210,000 distinct CDR3 sequences, roughly 19% detected once. This clonotype showed up many times. The CDR3 runs 15 residues. V was trimmed by 5 bases and J by 4 bases, leaving 15 bases between them. This sample's time point: newly diagnosed GD, antithyroid drugs for less than 3 months. Scientists built the TCR library using RNA that was extracted from PBMCs. A further study also used this sample, focusing on T cells in Graves' hyperthyroidism and ophthalmopathy. Turning to that study: First-round RT-PCR targeting the TCR CDR3 was performed with the HTBI primer set.

The chain links TRBV12-3 or TRBV12-4 to TRBJ1-5, with D tentatively TRBD1 (6 bases). This specimen consisted of peripheral blood mononuclear cells (PBMCs), obtained at new diagnosis, from a patient treated with antithyroid drugs. This clonotype was obtained from a woman aged 25 to 45 with Graves disease. In DNA form, the CDR3 reads TGTGCCAGCAGTCCACGACAGGCGGAGAATCAGCCCCAGCATTTT. As protein: CASSPRQAENQPQHF.